One sample yielded the 25 T cell receptor beta chains listed below, sequenced in a study of shared clonotypes between healthy human individuals. TCRdb's table, derived via immunoSEQ multiplex PCR, lists solely in-frame clones and lacks some. This sample has about 1.5 million clones, with over 95% found just once. Sequencing input: naive CD4+ T cells sorted from blood. Subset given: CD45RA+ positively selected. Receptors were obtained from a man aged 30 to 45 in good health.

The V call is TRBV11-3, the J call TRBJ1-1; the match to TRBD1 covers 8 bases. The V gene's germline CDR1 is SGHNT and CDR2 YENEEA. Trimming removed 5 bases from V and 2 bases from J; junction bases left unmatched: 7. CDR3 length equals 15 residues. DNA of the CDR3: TGTGCCAGCAGCCCCGGGGGACAGGCCAACACTGAAGCTTTCTTT. Its protein is CASSPGGQANTEAFF.

This chain uses TRBV18 with TRBJ2-2, with 11 bases identical to TRBD2. CDR1 and CDR2 (germline): KGHSH, LQKENI. The CDR3 sequence is 17 residues long. V gave up 2 bases and J gave up 3 bases; unmatched junction bases: 5. The CDR3 coding sequence is TGTGCCAGCTCACCAATTAGCGGGAGGGCCGACACCGGGGAGCTGTTTTTT. Its protein product is CASSPISGRADTGELFF.

This clone was recorded only once. This chain uses TRBV15 with TRBJ2-5, with unresolved D. The V gene lost 5 bases and the J gene lost 3 bases, with 16 bases spanning the gap. The germline gives CDR1 LNHNV, CDR2 YYDKDF (reference sequence). This CDR3 is built from 15 residues. Written as DNA, the CDR3 is TGTGCCACCAGCGAGTCCGTGTCTTCCAAAGAGACCCAGTACTTC. As protein: CATSESVSSKETQYF.

J is TRBJ2-1 and V is TRBV27; TRBD2 aligns across 7 bases. V was clipped by 5 bases and J by 9 bases; unmatched bases: 16. Germline V lookup: CDR1 MNHEY, CDR2 SMNVEV (reference sequence). The CDR3 length is 16 residues. The CDR3 loop reads CASSTPGSSGGAEQFF. CDR3 DNA: TGTGCCAGCAGTACCCCCGGGTCTAGCGGCGGGGCTGAGCAGTTCTTC.

CDR3: CASTGDGSRLFF. The CDR3 region has the DNA TGTGCCAGCACCGGAGACGGCAGTAGACTGTTTTTT. V is TRBV2 and J is TRBJ1-4; D unresolved. The V and J ends lost 7 bases and 13 bases respectively, with 16 bases between them. This CDR3 comprises 12 residues. CDR1 is SNHLY, CDR2 FYNNEI, per germline.

This CDR3 reads CASKSSVNSYEQYF. In nucleotides, the CDR3 is TGTGCCAGTAAATCTAGCGTAAATTCCTACGAGCAGTACTTC. The rearrangement uses TRBV19 and TRBJ2-7; TRBD2 is a possible D gene (6 bases). Germline V lookup: CDR1 LNHDA, CDR2 SQIVND (reference sequence). The V end was cut by 7 bases, the J end by 1 base, with 14 bases between. The CDR3 has 14 residues.

This clone was detected a few times. This sequence joins TRBV27 and TRBJ2-7, with 7 bases that match TRBD1. The J segment lost 2 bases and the V segment lost 3 bases, leaving 4 bases of the junction unmatched. Germline CDR1 is MNHEY and CDR2 is SMNVEV (reference sequence). This CDR3 has 14 residues. In DNA form, the CDR3 reads TGTGCCAGCAGTTTGGACAGGTCCACCTACGAGCAGTACTTC. Translated, it gives CASSLDRSTYEQYF.

This chain links TRBV27 with TRBJ1-2; 8 nucleotides align to TRBD1. Germline CDR1 reads MNHEY; CDR2 reads SMNVEV (reference sequence). The V and J ends lost 5 bases and 2 bases, in that order; junction bases with no gene match: 7. CDR3 size: 15 residues. CDR3 in DNA: TGTGCCAGCAGTCGGACCCGACAGGGGAACTATGGCTACACCTTC. Protein: CASSRTRQGNYGYTF.

The chain combines TRBV6-5 with TRBJ2-7; 7 bases fit TRBD1. The CDR3 consists of 13 residues. The J segment lost 7 bases and the V segment lost 7 bases, leaving 10 bases of the junction unmatched. CDR1 is MNHEY and CDR2 is SVGAGI in the germline V gene. The DNA for the CDR3 is TGTGCCAGCAAGAGACAGGGAGAGGAGGAGCAGTACTTC. Its translation is CASKRQGEEEQYF.

The sample holds one count of this clone. This sequence joins TRBV7-9 and TRBJ2-7; 11 nucleotides line up with TRBD2. V was clipped by 3 bases and J by 5 bases; unmatched bases: 18. The germline V gene has CDR1 SEHNR and CDR2 FQNEAQ (reference sequence). This CDR3 has 19 residues. The CDR3 reads CASSFTRAPRSGRENEQYF. The CDR3 bases are TGTGCCAGCAGCTTTACGCGGGCACCTCGTAGCGGGAGGGAAAACGAGCAGTACTTC.

This chain connects TRBV28 to TRBJ2-6, with D unresolved. Germline V CDR1 and CDR2: MDHEN, SYDVKM. V was clipped by 5 bases and J by 0 bases, with 8 bases between them. This CDR3 is 15 amino acids long. The chain's CDR3 is CASSPIFSGANVLTF. The CDR3 nucleotides are TGTGCCAGCAGTCCCATTTTCTCTGGGGCCAACGTCCTGACTTTC.

This rearrangement joins TRBV9 to TRBJ2-5; weak D call: TRBD2 (5 bases). Deletions cut 3 bases from V and 1 base from J, with 10 bases between. CDR3 length: 14 amino acids. Germline CDR1 SGDLS, CDR2 YYNGEE. In DNA form, the CDR3 reads TGTGCCAGCAGCGGGCCGGGGTTCCAAGAGACCCAGTACTTC. This translates into CASSGPGFQETQYF.

V and J are TRBV28 and TRBJ2-5; no clear D gene. The germline V gene has CDR1 MDHEN and CDR2 SYDVKM. V gave up 4 bases and J gave up 5 bases, with 17 bases separating them. CDR3 size: 15 residues. The CDR3 coding sequence is TGTGCCAGCAGTTCAACGGGCCCCGTATCGGAGACCCAGTACTTC. Amino acids: CASSSTGPVSETQYF.

The genes are TRBV7-2 and TRBJ2-4; D possibly corresponds to TRBD2 (6 bases). V lost 6 bases, J lost 5 bases, and 26 bases lay in between. Germline CDR1 is SGHTA and CDR2 is FQGNSA. The CDR3 extends over 18 amino acids. CDR3 amino acids: CASSWRDILDSLQNIQYF. The DNA for the CDR3 is TGTGCCAGCAGTTGGAGGGATATTTTAGACTCGCTCCAAAACATTCAGTACTTC.

The chain carries TRBV5-1 and TRBJ2-3; 13 bases line up with TRBD2. V trimming: 2 bases; J trimming: 2 bases; junction bases outside the gene matches: 5. CDR1 and CDR2 (germline): SGHRS, YFSETQ. The CDR3 sequence is 17 residues long. The CDR3 loop reads CASSFPGLAGNTDTQYF. Here the CDR3 DNA reads TGCGCCAGCAGCTTTCCGGGACTAGCGGGAAACACAGATACGCAGTATTTT.

CDR3 sequence reads: CASSYSFQGNQPQHF. CDR3 bases: TGTGCCAGCAGTTACTCGTTCCAGGGAAATCAGCCCCAGCATTTT. This chain connects TRBV6-5 to TRBJ1-5; the D gene is possibly TRBD1 (5 bases). The CDR3 covers 15 residues. V was cut by 0 bases and J by 4 bases, with 10 bases left in between. Germline V CDR1 and CDR2: MNHEY, SVGAGI.

The rearrangement joins TRBV6-1 to TRBJ2-7; 9 bases align to TRBD1. The V gene end was trimmed by 3 bases and the J gene end by 2 bases; junction bases not matched to a gene: 2. The CDR3 runs 14 residues. The germline V gene encodes CDR1 MNHNS and CDR2 SASEGT. CDR3 protein: CASSETGGTYEQYF. The CDR3 DNA reads TGTGCCAGCAGTGAGACAGGGGGAACCTACGAGCAGTACTTC.

The chain has TRBV10-3 and TRBJ2-7, with no clear D. Germline CDR1 ENHRY, CDR2 SYGVKD. This CDR3 is built from 12 residues. V was cut by 4 bases and J by 3 bases, with 7 bases left in between. CDR3 DNA: TGTGCCATCAGTGGCCCTAACTACGAGCAGTACTTC. This codes for CAISGPNYEQYF.

This chain links TRBV11-2 with TRBJ2-5, with no clear D. The V gene's germline CDR1 is SGHAT and CDR2 FQNNGV. The CDR3 consists of 15 residues. The V end lost 1 base, the J end lost 1 base, and 10 bases lay between the germline ends. The CDR3 loop reads CASSLGMVPQETQYF. CDR3 nucleotides: TGTGCCAGCAGCTTAGGCATGGTCCCCCAAGAGACCCAGTACTTC.

In regard to this clone: Other DNA variants within this sample encode the same CDR3. V is TRBV5-4 and J is TRBJ2-6; the D gene is possibly TRBD1 (5 bases). CDR1 is SGHNT, CDR2 YYREEE, per germline (reference sequence). This CDR3 comprises 15 residues. Trimming stripped 0 bases from V and 2 bases from J, with 6 bases between. Written as DNA, the CDR3 is TGTGCCAGCAGCTTGGAGGGGACTGGGGCCAACGTCCTGACTTTC. This encodes CASSLEGTGANVLTF.

V and J are TRBV2 and TRBJ2-3; the D is unclear. The CDR3 contains 13 residues. Trimming stripped 7 bases from V and 4 bases from J, with 12 bases between. Germline-derived CDR1 and CDR2 are SNHLY and FYNNEI. CDR3 region: CASTGFLADTQYF. CDR3 in DNA: TGTGCCAGCACCGGGTTTCTGGCAGATACGCAGTATTTT.

The V gene is TRBV9, the J gene TRBJ2-1; D is ambiguous. The CDR3 runs to 12 residues. Germline-derived CDR1 and CDR2 are SGDLS and YYNGEE. V shed 0 bases and J shed 9 bases, with 7 bases lying between them. The chain's CDR3 is CASSVVGIEQFF. CDR3 nucleotides: TGTGCCAGCAGCGTAGTAGGGATTGAGCAGTTCTTC.

The CDR3 sequence is CASSPTGQGIHEQYF. CDR3 nucleotide sequence: TGTGCCAGCAGCCCAACGGGACAGGGGATACACGAGCAGTACTTC. The chain couples TRBV7-9 to TRBJ2-7, with 10 bases aligning to TRBD1. This CDR3 is 15 amino acids long. Germline CDR1 and CDR2: SEHNR and FQNEAQ (reference sequence). Losses at the gene ends were 5 bases for V and 5 bases for J; bases not matched to a gene: 9.

V is TRBV18 and J is TRBJ2-1; TRBD2 aligns across 7 bases. J was trimmed by 5 bases and V by 3 bases; bases with no gene match: 7. Germline V lookup: CDR1 KGHSH, CDR2 LQKENI. The CDR3 sequence is 15 residues long. CDR3 nucleotide sequence: TGTGCCAGCTCACCCGGACTAGGTTCCCACAATGAGCAGTTCTTC. Translating gives CASSPGLGSHNEQFF.

Only one count was recorded for this clone. The V and J genes are TRBV19 and TRBJ2-3, with TRBD2 identical over 9 bases. Per the germline V gene, CDR1 is LNHDA and CDR2 is SQIVND (reference sequence). The CDR3 runs to 15 residues. The trim removed 4 bases at V and 8 bases at J, leaving 10 bases unmatched. DNA for the CDR3: TGTGCCAGTAGTAGTAGAGCGGGAGCGGGAGGTACGCAGTATTTT. Its protein product is CASSSRAGAGGTQYF.